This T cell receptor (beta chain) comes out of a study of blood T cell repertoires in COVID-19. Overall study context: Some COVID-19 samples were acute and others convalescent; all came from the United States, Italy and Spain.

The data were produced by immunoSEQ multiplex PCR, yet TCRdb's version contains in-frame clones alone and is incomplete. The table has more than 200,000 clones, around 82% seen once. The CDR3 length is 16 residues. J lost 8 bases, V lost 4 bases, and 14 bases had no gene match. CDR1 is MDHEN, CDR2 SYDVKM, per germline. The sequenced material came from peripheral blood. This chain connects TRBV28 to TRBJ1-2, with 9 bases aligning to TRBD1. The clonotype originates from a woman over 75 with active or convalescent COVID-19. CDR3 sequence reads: CASSYTTQGAIGGYTF. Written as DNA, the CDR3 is TGTGCCAGCAGTTATACTACACAGGGGGCAATAGGAGGCTACACCTTC.